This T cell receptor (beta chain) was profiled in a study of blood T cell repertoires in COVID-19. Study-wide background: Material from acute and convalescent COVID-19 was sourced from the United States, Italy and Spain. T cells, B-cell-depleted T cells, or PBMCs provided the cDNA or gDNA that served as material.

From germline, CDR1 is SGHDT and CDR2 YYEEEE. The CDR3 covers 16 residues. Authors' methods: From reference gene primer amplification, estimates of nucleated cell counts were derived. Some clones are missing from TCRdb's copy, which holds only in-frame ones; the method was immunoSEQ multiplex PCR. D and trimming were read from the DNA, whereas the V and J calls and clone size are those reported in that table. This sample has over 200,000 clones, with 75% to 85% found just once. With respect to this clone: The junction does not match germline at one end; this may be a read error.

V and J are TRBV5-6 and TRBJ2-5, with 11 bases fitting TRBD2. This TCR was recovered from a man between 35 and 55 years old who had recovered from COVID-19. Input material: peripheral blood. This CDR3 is CASSLAGLAEQETQYF. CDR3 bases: TGTGCCAGCAGTTTGGCGGGACTAGCGGAACAAGAGACCCAGTACTTC.